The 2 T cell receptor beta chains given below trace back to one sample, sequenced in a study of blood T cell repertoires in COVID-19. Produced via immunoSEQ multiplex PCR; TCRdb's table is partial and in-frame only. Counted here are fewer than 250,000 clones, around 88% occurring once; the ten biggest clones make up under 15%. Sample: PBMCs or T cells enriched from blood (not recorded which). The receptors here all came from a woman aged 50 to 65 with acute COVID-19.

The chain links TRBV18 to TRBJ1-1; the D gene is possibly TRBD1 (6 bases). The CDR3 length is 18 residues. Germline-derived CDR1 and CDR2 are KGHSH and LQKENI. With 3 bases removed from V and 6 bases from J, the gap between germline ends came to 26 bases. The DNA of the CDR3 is TGTGCCAGCTCACCCATGAGGCGGACAGCCATCCTATTCGCTGAAGCTTTCTTT. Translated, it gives CASSPMRRTAILFAEAFF.

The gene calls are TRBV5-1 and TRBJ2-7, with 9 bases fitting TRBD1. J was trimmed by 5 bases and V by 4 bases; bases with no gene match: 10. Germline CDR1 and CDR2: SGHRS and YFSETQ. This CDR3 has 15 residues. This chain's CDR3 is CASSPPGQGINEQYF. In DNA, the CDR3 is TGCGCCAGCAGCCCGCCGGGACAGGGAATCAACGAGCAGTACTTC.